This T cell receptor beta chain was retrieved from a study of T cells in Graves' hyperthyroidism and ophthalmopathy. RNA transcripts yielded amplified TCR beta CDR3 regions. Using the HTBI primer set, a first-round RT-PCR was run on the TCR CDR3. A single record per CDR3 protein comes from TCRdb applying MiXCR to the multiplex PCR reads. Of some 570,000 distinct CDR3 sequences detected, 17% appear once; the ten largest clones hold approximately 15%. The origin of this receptor is a woman aged 18-29 years with Graves' ophthalmopathy. Sequencing was performed on blood.

CDR3 amino acids: CASSQPATSGYGYTF. CDR3 nucleotide sequence: TGTGCCAGCAGCCAACCTGCCACCTCGGGCTATGGCTACACCTTC. J is TRBJ1-2 and V is TRBV14; D remains unclear. The length of the CDR3 is 15 residues. Per the germline V gene, CDR1 is SGHDN and CDR2 is FVKESK. The ends were cut back, 2 bases at V and 4 bases at J, with 14 bases in the middle.